This TCR beta chain was captured by sequencing in a study of siplizumab effects on memory and regulatory T cells. Whole-study results and caveats: Siplizumab led to significantly less abundant alloreactive sequences that could be traced back to unstimulated CD4+ memory cells. Memory cells seemed less diverse than naive T cells, which seemed major alloresponse contributors. For mappable alloreactive CD4+ clones, the mean Treg-derived fraction was around 66% with siplizumab and 26.9% in controls.

Germline values: CDR1 SGDLS, CDR2 YYNGEE. This CDR3 contains 16 residues. V lost 0 bases and J lost 0, with 10 bases in between. On this clone: What it binds is unknown.

Method: immunoSEQ multiplex PCR; TCRdb's copy keeps in-frame clones and lacks some. Of about 100,000 clones listed, roughly 93% are singletons. This clonotype originated in a human donor in good health. Specimen: non-Treg CD4+ T cells sorted from blood. V is TRBV9 and J is TRBJ2-1, with D maybe TRBD1 (6 bases). The CDR3: CASSVVIGGSYNEQFF. CDR3 DNA sequence: TGTGCCAGCAGCGTAGTGATAGGGGGCTCCTACAATGAGCAGTTCTTC. Using reference TRBV9 and TRBJ2-1 for the parts outside the CDR3, the full variable domain is DSGVTQTPKHLITATGQRVTLRCSPRSGDLSVYWYQQSLDQGLQFLIQYYNGEERAKGNILERFSAQQFPDLHSELNLSSLELGDSALYFCASSVVIGGSYNEQFFGPGTRLTVL.